Listed here are 18 T cell receptor beta chains from one sample, sequenced in a study of CD8 T cells in Susac syndrome. Reverse transcription used roughly 0.5 to 1 ug RNA and random hexamers. TCRdb reprocessed the immunoSEQ multiplex PCR reads via MiXCR and lists one record per CDR3 protein. The sample lists more than 90,000 distinct CDR3 sequences, 85% to 95% occurring once. Sequencing was carried out using CD4+ T cells from PBMCs. These receptors were obtained from a human donor with multiple sclerosis.

This chain joins TRBV7-9 and TRBJ1-6; TRBD1 might be the D (5 bases). The CDR3 runs 13 residues. Germline V gene lookup returns CDR1 SEHNR and CDR2 FQNEAQ (reference sequence). The V end lost 5 bases, the J end lost 12 bases, and 14 bases lay between the germline ends. This CDR3 is CASSPDEGKPLHF. The CDR3 nucleotides are TGTGCCAGCAGCCCAGATGAGGGGAAACCCCTCCACTTT.

V gene TRBV7-2 combines with J gene TRBJ2-5; TRBD2 matches at 10 bases. The CDR3 has 17 residues. Germline V gene sequence: CDR1 SGHTA, CDR2 FQGNSA. V was clipped by 5 bases and J by 5 bases; unmatched bases: 14. The DNA for the CDR3 is TGTGCCAGCAGCCCAACGAGGAAGCGGGGGGGCTCGGAGACCCAGTACTTC. Translated: CASSPTRKRGGSETQYF.

The chain uses TRBV20-1 and TRBJ1-1; D is ambiguous. V was clipped by 5 bases and J by 4 bases, with 14 bases between them. This CDR3 contains 13 residues. CDR1 DFQATT and CDR2 SNEGSKA come from the germline V gene (reference sequence). The CDR3 region has the DNA TGCAGTGCTGCCCCCGGTCGGCGCACTGAAGCTTTCTTT. This sequence encodes CSAAPGRRTEAFF.

The chain uses TRBV6-5 and TRBJ2-3; D not certain. CDR3 size: 15 residues. V lost 8 bases to trimming and J lost 0 bases, with 15 bases between them. CDR1 and CDR2 (germline): MNHEY, SVGAGI. CDR3 bases: TGTGCCAGCCTGAACAGAGCCTATAGCACAGATACGCAGTATTTT. This codes for CASLNRAYSTDTQYF.

The V gene is TRBV13, the J gene TRBJ2-7; TRBD1 aligns across 7 bases. Germline CDR1 PRHDT, CDR2 FYEKMQ (reference sequence). The CDR3 sequence is 15 residues long. J gave up 4 bases and V 0 bases, and 6 bases lay outside the gene matches. The CDR3 here is CASSLGRRGSYEQYF. CDR3 bases: TGTGCCAGCAGCTTAGGCCGCAGGGGGTCATACGAGCAGTACTTC.

The J gene is TRBJ1-1, the V gene TRBV19; the D gene is possibly TRBD1 (5 bases). This CDR3 is 15 amino acids long. Germline CDR1 reads LNHDA; CDR2 reads SQIVND (reference sequence). Trimming cost V 7 bases and J 1 base, with 16 bases left between them. The CDR3 DNA sequence: TGTGCCAGTAAGCACGAGGGGACGCAGAACACTGAAGCTTTCTTT. Translation gives CASKHEGTQNTEAFF.

The gene calls are TRBV23-1 and TRBJ1-2; 8 bases align to TRBD1. TRBV23-1 is noted as an ORF with a role that remains uncertain. The V and J ends lost 8 bases and 8 bases, in that order; junction bases with no gene match: 10. CDR3 length: 13 amino acids. CDR3 nucleotide sequence: TGCGCCAGCGCCTGGACAGGGTACTGCGGCTACACCTTC. Its protein is CASAWTGYCGYTF.

The gene calls are TRBV7-9 and TRBJ2-2; no firm D call. CDR3 length: 15 amino acids. Germline V gives CDR1 SEHNR, CDR2 FQNEAQ (reference sequence). The germline V and J ends were trimmed by 1 base and 0 bases, with 6 bases remaining between them. This CDR3 is CASSLGDANTGELFF. CDR3 DNA: TGTGCCAGCAGCTTAGGCGACGCGAACACCGGGGAGCTGTTTTTT. Full variable domain (missing parts from reference TRBV7-9 and TRBJ2-2): DTGVSQNPRHKITKRGQNVTFRCDPISEHNRLYWYRQTLGQGPEFLTYFQNEAQLEKSRLLSDRFSAERPKGSFSTLEIQRTEQGDSAMYLCASSLGDANTGELFFGEGSRLTVL.

The rearrangement uses TRBV20-1 and TRBJ1-2; D not certain. Germline CDR1 DFQATT, CDR2 SNEGSKA (reference sequence). The ends were cut back, 3 bases at V and 2 bases at J, with 4 bases in the middle. The CDR3 extends over 11 amino acids. The CDR3 coding sequence is TGCAGTGCTAGTTCCAACTATGGCTACACCTTC. Its protein product is CSASSNYGYTF.

CDR3 DNA sequence: TGTGCCAGCAGTTGGGGGGGCGGGGGAGCCTATGGCTACACCTTC. This encodes CASSWGGGGAYGYTF. V usage is TRBV27 and J usage is TRBJ1-2; weak D call: TRBD1 (6 bases). Germline loops: CDR1 MNHEY, CDR2 SMNVEV (reference sequence). CDR3 length equals 15 residues. Trimming took off 4 bases at V and 4 bases at J, with 16 bases between the two ends.

This sequence joins TRBV18 and TRBJ1-4; 7 positions agree with TRBD1. The germline gives CDR1 KGHSH, CDR2 LQKENI. J lost 6 bases, V lost 3 bases, and 4 bases had no gene match. The length of the CDR3 is 14 residues. CDR3: CASSPGQSDEKLFF. The DNA of the CDR3 is TGTGCCAGCTCACCGGGACAGTCGGATGAAAAACTGTTTTTT. The whole variable domain, remainder taken from reference TRBV18 and TRBJ1-4, is NAGVMQNPRHLVRRRGQEARLRCSPMKGHSHVYWYRQLPEEGLKFMVYLQKENIIDESGMPKERFSAEFPKEGPSILRIQQVVRGDSAAYFCASSPGQSDEKLFFGSGTQLSVL.

V gene TRBV29-1 combines with J gene TRBJ1-5; no clear D. V lost 8 bases, J lost 6 bases, and 17 bases lay in between. Germline V gene lookup returns CDR1 SQVTM and CDR2 ANQGSEA. This CDR3 has 13 residues. The CDR3 bases are TGCAGCATAAGCGCCGGGGAGGGTCAGCCCCAGCATTTT. This encodes CSISAGEGQPQHF.

This sequence joins TRBV20-1 and TRBJ1-5; 7 nucleotides match TRBD1. The CDR3 is 15 amino acids. Per the germline V gene, CDR1 is DFQATT and CDR2 is SNEGSKA (reference sequence). The ends lost 3 bases at V and 2 bases at J; junction bases unmatched: 7. Here the CDR3 reads CSARANQGGNQPQHF. CDR3 nucleotide sequence: TGCAGTGCTAGGGCAAATCAGGGGGGCAATCAGCCCCAGCATTTT.

The chain employs TRBV6-5 and TRBJ2-1, with TRBD2 matching over 13 bases. Germline V gene sequence: CDR1 MNHEY, CDR2 SVGAGI. V shed 0 bases and J 4 bases; nucleotides not matched to a gene: 3. The CDR3 runs to 17 residues. CDR3 DNA sequence: TGTGCCAGCAGTTACTCAGGACTAGCGGGGGTGTACAATGAGCAGTTCTTC. The encoded protein is CASSYSGLAGVYNEQFF.

The chain couples TRBV7-9 to TRBJ2-3; tentatively, D is TRBD1 (6 bases). Germline V gives CDR1 SEHNR, CDR2 FQNEAQ (reference sequence). The CDR3 sequence is 12 residues long. V lost 5 bases, J lost 7 bases, and 10 bases lay in between. The DNA of the CDR3 is TGTGCCAGCAGCCTAGGGGGATATACGCAGTATTTT. Amino acids: CASSLGGYTQYF.

The J gene is TRBJ1-2, the V gene TRBV19, with D maybe TRBD1 (5 bases). Germline V gene sequence: CDR1 LNHDA, CDR2 SQIVND (reference sequence). The CDR3 spans 14 residues. The ends were cut back, 1 base at V and 1 base at J, with 7 bases in the middle. CDR3 nucleotides: TGTGCCAGTAGTATAGCCAGGGTTAACTATGGCTACACCTTC. Its protein product is CASSIARVNYGYTF.

The rearrangement joins TRBV29-1 to TRBJ1-3; D is perhaps TRBD1 (6 bases). Trimming took off 4 bases at V and 3 bases at J, with 10 bases between the two ends. In germline, CDR1 is SQVTM, CDR2 ANQGSEA. The CDR3 has 13 amino acids. The CDR3 DNA follows: TGCAGCGTTGGCAGGGGAGATGGAAACACCATATATTTT. This sequence encodes CSVGRGDGNTIYF.

The genes are TRBV30 and TRBJ2-7; maybe TRBD1 (6 bases). This CDR3 is 12 amino acids long. Trimming cost V 3 bases and J 6 bases, with 12 bases left between them. Germline V gene lookup returns CDR1 GTSNPN and CDR2 SVGIG (reference sequence). The CDR3 DNA is TGTGCCTGGAGCCACAGGGTCGGCGAGCAGTACTTC. Translating gives CAWSHRVGEQYF.